The subject of this entry is one T cell receptor (beta chain). Its antigen is undetermined. TCRdb reanalyzed the 5' RACE reads and collapses them to one entry per CDR3 protein, without DNA. This sample lists 300,000 to 400,000 distinct CDR3 sequences; its ten largest clones have approximately 2.8%. The record originates from a study of monozygotic twins with inflammatory bowel disease. Study observations and caveats: Limited power may explain why concordant and discordant twins showed no difference in repertoire similarity. IBD patients share fewer clonotypes with other people than healthy twins do, especially with disease activity. Patients got different immunosuppressive treatments, which may have made their repertoires more variable.

The CDR3 extends over 15 amino acids. The germline V gene has CDR1 SQVTM and CDR2 ANQGSEA. Phlebotomy per donor yielded a single 2.5 ml blood sample. The clonotype comes from a human donor with ulcerative colitis or Crohn's disease, or a healthy co-twin of an affected twin (not recorded which). The chain couples TRBV29-1 to TRBJ2-1; TCRdb picks TRBD2, but there is no DNA to check that call. The sample taken for sequencing was blood. CDR3 amino acids: CSTRRTSGGNNEQFF.